These 11 T cell receptor beta chains were sequenced from one sample in a study of identical twins listed by TCRdb under 2016. Receptor amplification or capture employed 5' RACE. Sequencing used an Illumina HiSeq 2000. TCRdb applied fastp at Q25 and MiXCR to the public reads, then kept only in-frame beta chains. Rows are unified per CDR3 protein, each entry keeping the most common DNA and genes. In this sample the table shows 600,000 to 800,000 distinct CDR3 sequences, over 20% of which occur a single time. In total, the top ten clones hold roughly 4% of the sample. The same data also contributed to another study, on T cells expressing NK-cell markers.

Sequenced material: PBMCs. The origin of the receptors is a woman under 30 in good health.

This clonotype was picked up a small number of times. The V call is TRBV5-3, the J call TRBJ2-5; weak D call: TRBD1 (5 bases). TRBV5-3 counts as an open reading frame of uncertain function. The CDR3 is made up of 14 amino acids. V dropped 1 base and J dropped 4 bases, with 11 bases sitting between them. CDR3 loop: CARSLTGDRETQYF. The CDR3 bases are TGTGCCAGAAGCTTGACAGGAGATCGAGAGACCCAGTACTTC.

The J gene is TRBJ2-2, the V gene TRBV2; no definite D call. The CDR3 sequence is 15 residues long. Trimming shortened V by 4 bases and J by 4 bases, and 13 bases separated the two germline ends. Germline CDR1 is SNHLY and CDR2 is FYNNEI. CDR3 sequence reads: CASSVGVRATGELFF. CDR3 bases: TGTGCCAGCAGTGTCGGTGTACGGGCCACCGGGGAGCTGTTTTTT.

This clonotype was seen ten or more times. This chain uses TRBV4-3 with TRBJ2-1; TRBD1 matches 10 bases. The CDR3 covers 15 residues. V trimming: 4 bases; J trimming: 2 bases; junction bases outside the gene matches: 2. The germline V gene has CDR1 LGHNA and CDR2 YSLEER. CDR3 loop: CASSPGQGTYNEQFF. As DNA, the CDR3 is TGCGCCAGCAGCCCGGGACAGGGGACCTACAATGAGCAGTTCTTC.

This clonotype was seen a handful of times. V usage is TRBV25-1 and J usage is TRBJ2-1; TRBD2 matches 8 bases. This CDR3 contains 16 residues. The trim removed 3 bases at V and 5 bases at J, leaving 9 bases unmatched. Per the germline V gene, CDR1 is MGHDK and CDR2 is SYGVNS. CDR3 amino acids: CASSEWGAGEHNEQFF. The CDR3 DNA reads as TGTGCCAGCAGTGAGTGGGGAGCGGGAGAGCACAATGAGCAGTTCTTC.

This clonotype appeared a few times. The rearrangement links TRBV20-1 to TRBJ2-3; D is perhaps TRBD1 or TRBD2 (6 bases each). Germline V gene lookup returns CDR1 DFQATT and CDR2 SNEGSKA (reference sequence). The CDR3 contains 13 residues. V lost 6 bases and J 4 bases, leaving 14 bases between the germline ends. The CDR3 protein is CSASRGAADTQYF. The CDR3 nucleotides read TGCAGTGCCTCGAGGGGGGCCGCAGATACGCAGTATTTT.

The rearrangement links TRBV15 to TRBJ2-3; perhaps D is TRBD1 or TRBD2 (6 bases each). Trimming left V 0 bases short and J 3 bases short, with 13 bases between. The CDR3 extends over 16 amino acids. The germline gives CDR1 LNHNV, CDR2 YYDKDF (reference sequence). Here the CDR3 reads CATSRDRGAGTDTQYF. CDR3 nucleotides: TGTGCCACCAGCAGAGATAGGGGGGCAGGAACAGATACGCAGTATTTT.

The chain links TRBV5-1 to TRBJ2-1; 16 nucleotides agree with TRBD2. Germline CDR1 reads SGHRS; CDR2 reads YFSETQ. V dropped 7 bases and J dropped 7; count of bases not matched to a gene: 5. CDR3 length: 15 amino acids. Written as DNA, the CDR3 is TGCGCCAGCGGGGGACTAGCGGGGGGGCGGAATGAGCAGTTCTTC. Protein: CASGGLAGGRNEQFF.

The chain recombines TRBV6-1 with TRBJ1-2; D might be TRBD1 (5 bases). This CDR3 has 14 amino acids. Trimming removed 6 bases from V and 5 bases from J, with 16 bases in between. Germline CDR1 MNHNS, CDR2 SASEGT. The CDR3, as DNA: TGTGCCAGCAGGGGGGGACGGGGCATTTATGGCTACACCTTC. It is translated as CASRGGRGIYGYTF.

The chain has TRBV5-1 and TRBJ1-1; D gene ambiguous. This CDR3 has 12 amino acids. V was pared by 0 bases and J by 7 bases, with 7 bases between. Germline values: CDR1 SGHRS, CDR2 YFSETQ. CDR3 in DNA: TGCGCCAGCAGCTTGGAATCGCATGAAGCTTTCTTT. Translation: CASSLESHEAFF.

This clonotype was detected many times. The CDR3 region is CASSLAGAPYEQYF. The DNA for the CDR3 is TGTGCCAGCAGCTTAGCGGGGGCCCCCTACGAGCAGTACTTC. The V call is TRBV11-2, the J call TRBJ2-7; D assignment may be TRBD1 or TRBD2 (6 bases each). V shed 1 base and J shed 2 bases, with 9 bases lying between them. Germline CDR1 and CDR2: SGHAT and FQNNGV. The CDR3 has 14 residues.

The CDR3 here is CASSLLPRDNEQFF. As DNA, the CDR3 is TGTGCCAGCAGCTTGCTCCCCCGCGACAATGAGCAGTTCTTC. This chain joins TRBV5-5 and TRBJ2-1; D gene ambiguous. The CDR3 length is 14 residues. Germline CDR1 reads SGHKS; CDR2 reads YYEKEE (reference sequence). V shed 1 base and J shed 5 bases, with 10 bases lying between them.